Listed here are 22 T cell receptor beta chains from one sample, sequenced in a study of blood T cell repertoires in COVID-19. The table came from immunoSEQ multiplex PCR; TCRdb's copy has only in-frame clones and leaves some out. Of some 68,000 clones detected, approximately 92% appear once; the ten largest clones hold about 8.9%. Sequencing was performed on peripheral blood. These receptors all come from a man between 50 and 59 years old with active COVID-19.

The chain links TRBV4-1 to TRBJ2-2; the D gene is possibly TRBD1 (6 bases). CDR1 is MGHRA and CDR2 is YSYEKL in the germline V gene. The germline V and J ends were trimmed by 3 bases and 7 bases, with 15 bases remaining between them. The CDR3 totals 15 residues. The CDR3 region is CASSHPNRDGGELFF. The CDR3, as DNA: TGCGCCAGCAGCCACCCCAACAGGGATGGCGGGGAGCTGTTTTTT.

The J gene is TRBJ2-1, the V gene TRBV9, with 9 bases identical to TRBD1. V shed 3 bases, J shed 13 bases, and the junction held 8 bases outside the gene matches. Germline CDR1 and CDR2: SGDLS and YYNGEE. CDR3 length: 13 amino acids. The CDR3 loop reads CASSARTGGVQFF. The CDR3 DNA follows: TGTGCCAGCAGCGCCCGTACAGGGGGCGTCCAGTTCTTC.

This chain links TRBV7-9 with TRBJ1-5, with D possibly TRBD1 on 5 matching bases. The CDR3 sequence is 14 residues long. Between the trimmed V and J ends, which lost 5 bases and 0 bases, there was a span of 8 bases. Germline CDR1 reads SEHNR; CDR2 reads FQNEAQ (reference sequence). CDR3 DNA: TGTGCCAGCAGCGTCGACAGTAGCAATCAGCCCCAGCATTTT. Its protein is CASSVDSSNQPQHF.

V gene TRBV7-8 combines with J gene TRBJ2-5; tentatively, D is TRBD1 (5 bases). Germline assignment: CDR1 SGHVS and CDR2 FQNEAQ. Trimming took off 0 bases at V and 2 bases at J, with 10 bases between the two ends. The CDR3 runs to 15 residues. CDR3 sequence (DNA): TGTGCCAGCAGCTTAGCGACAGAGAGGCAAGAGACCCAGTACTTC. Translating it yields CASSLATERQETQYF.

This sequence joins TRBV5-1 and TRBJ2-5, with D possibly matching TRBD1 (7 bases). V dropped 0 bases and J dropped 5 bases, with 17 bases sitting between them. Germline V CDR1 and CDR2: SGHRS, YFSETQ. The CDR3 is made up of 16 amino acids. This CDR3 is CASSLEVSGGWETQYF. The CDR3 bases are TGCGCCAGCAGCTTGGAGGTGTCAGGGGGGTGGGAGACCCAGTACTTC.

The chain couples TRBV5-6 to TRBJ2-2, with a weak D call TRBD2 (5 bases). This CDR3 has 14 residues. Trimming removed 0 bases at V and 7 bases at J, with 10 bases between. Germline V lookup: CDR1 SGHDT, CDR2 YYEEEE. The CDR3 DNA reads as TGTGCCAGCAGCTTGGGACCGAGCGGCGGGGAGCTGTTTTTT. Protein: CASSLGPSGGELFF.

This chain links TRBV5-1 with TRBJ1-5; no clear D. Germline lookup yields CDR1 SGHRS and CDR2 YFSETQ. The CDR3 sequence is 14 residues long. Trimming left V 4 bases short and J 3 bases short, with 11 bases between. DNA for the CDR3: TGCGCCAGCAGCCCCGCAGATTTCAATCAGCCCCAGCATTTT. This sequence encodes CASSPADFNQPQHF.

Note on this clone: This CDR3 is also generated by other DNA sequences in the sample. The chain links TRBV7-2 to TRBJ1-5; D is unresolved. Germline CDR1 reads SGHTA; CDR2 reads FQGNSA. Trimming cost V 2 bases and J 4 bases, with 6 bases left between them. The CDR3 consists of 13 residues. CDR3 sequence reads: CASSLRGNQPQHF. CDR3 sequence (DNA): TGTGCCAGCAGCTTACGGGGTAATCAGCCCCAGCATTTT. Full variable domain (remainder filled in from reference TRBV7-2 and TRBJ1-5): GAGVSQSPSNKVTEKGKDVELRCDPISGHTALYWYRQSLGQGLEFLIYFQGNSAPDKSGLPSDRFSAERTGGSVSTLTIQRTQQEDSAVYLCASSLRGNQPQHFGDGTRLSIL.

The table lists this clone with a few counts. The gene calls are TRBV7-2 and TRBJ2-1, with TRBD2 as a possible D gene (7 bases). CDR1 and CDR2 (germline): SGHTA, FQGNSA. This CDR3 is built from 17 residues. Trimming cost V 6 bases and J 3 bases, with 21 bases left between them. CDR3 residues: CASRTSPRGRLYNEQFF. The CDR3 bases are TGTGCCAGCAGAACTTCCCCGCGGGGGCGCCTCTACAATGAGCAGTTCTTC.

The chain combines TRBV10-1 with TRBJ2-7, with TRBD1 matching 8 bases. The CDR3 is made up of 14 amino acids. The V and J ends lost 3 bases and 1 base, in that order; junction bases with no gene match: 2. Germline V gives CDR1 WNHNN, CDR2 SYGVQD (reference sequence). As DNA, the CDR3 is TGCGCCAGCAGTGACCAGGGGGCATCCTACGAGCAGTACTTC. This translates into CASSDQGASYEQYF.

The CDR3, as DNA: TGTGCCAGCTCACCAGACAGTTACCGCGATGCCTACACCTTC. This translates into CASSPDSYRDAYTF. This chain links TRBV18 with TRBJ1-2; D is perhaps TRBD1 (5 bases). Germline V CDR1 and CDR2: KGHSH, LQKENI. V lost 2 bases and J 10 bases, leaving 17 bases between the germline ends. The CDR3 runs 14 residues. Full variable domain (rest looked up from reference TRBV18 and TRBJ1-2): NAGVMQNPRHLVRRRGQEARLRCSPMKGHSHVYWYRQLPEEGLKFMVYLQKENIIDESGMPKERFSAEFPKEGPSILRIQQVVRGDSAAYFCASSPDSYRDAYTFGSGTRLTVV.

The chain carries TRBV19 and TRBJ2-5; D uncertain. Trimming cost V 3 bases and J 3 bases, with 11 bases left between them. From germline, CDR1 is LNHDA and CDR2 SQIVND (reference sequence). The CDR3 length is 14 residues. The CDR3 loop reads CASSISGLKETQYF. The CDR3 DNA reads as TGTGCCAGTAGTATCAGTGGGCTAAAAGAGACCCAGTACTTC.

In this sample, this clone turned up a few times. The chain carries TRBV6-5 and TRBJ2-2; TRBD2 aligns across 7 bases. Unmatched junction bases numbered 7, after V lost 7 bases and J lost 5 bases. Germline V gene sequence: CDR1 MNHEY, CDR2 SVGAGI. This CDR3 comprises 14 residues. DNA of the CDR3: TGTGCCAGCACCCGACTAGCAGGGACCGGGGAGCTGTTTTTT. It codes for CASTRLAGTGELFF.

The V call is TRBV3-1 (or the pseudogene TRBV3-2), the J call TRBJ1-3; D uncertain. The CDR3 sequence is 14 residues long. Trimming stripped 6 bases from V and 4 bases from J, with 13 bases between. The germline gives CDR1 LGHDT, CDR2 YNNKEL (reference sequence). The CDR3 spells CASSSSPWGNTIYF. The DNA of the CDR3 is TGTGCCAGCAGTTCTAGTCCGTGGGGAAACACCATATATTTT.

V and J are TRBV5-8 and TRBJ1-1, with D perhaps TRBD1 (5 bases). Trimming removed 4 bases from V and 5 bases from J, with 15 bases in between. This CDR3 is built from 14 residues. Germline CDR1 and CDR2: SGHTS and YDEGEE. The CDR3: CASSLWGVKTEAFF. The CDR3, as DNA: TGTGCCAGCAGCCTCTGGGGCGTCAAGACTGAAGCTTTCTTT.

By share of the sample, this clone is medium-sized. The chain carries TRBV6-2 or TRBV6-3 and TRBJ1-2, with 8 bases identical to TRBD1. Germline assignment: CDR1 MNHEY and CDR2 SVGEGT. The CDR3 runs 16 residues. J lost 5 bases, V lost 0 bases, and 8 bases had no gene match. The CDR3 DNA follows: TGTGCCAGCAGTTACTCGCCGGACAGGGCACTATATGGCTACACCTTC. This sequence encodes CASSYSPDRALYGYTF.

The chain links TRBV9 to TRBJ2-5, with D perhaps TRBD1 (6 bases). This CDR3 contains 13 residues. The germline CDR1 and CDR2 sequences are SGDLS and YYNGEE. V shed 3 bases and J shed 4 bases, with 10 bases lying between them. CDR3 sequence (DNA): TGTGCCAGCAGCGCTCCGACAGGAGAGACCCAGTACTTC. Translation: CASSAPTGETQYF.

V is TRBV10-3 and J is TRBJ1-6, with 8 bases identical to TRBD1. CDR3 length: 13 residues. The V gene's germline CDR1 is ENHRY and CDR2 SYGVKD. With 10 bases clipped from V and 7 bases from J, the junction kept 6 bases outside the gene matches. The CDR3 coding sequence is TGTGCCACCACGGGACAGGAAAATTCACCCCTCCACTTT. Amino acid sequence: CATTGQENSPLHF.

This chain connects TRBV12-3 or TRBV12-4 to TRBJ2-1; D unresolved. The CDR3 has 11 amino acids. V was cut by 5 bases and J by 10 bases, with 9 bases left in between. CDR3 loop: CASSPLEEQFF. CDR3 nucleotide sequence: TGTGCCAGCAGTCCCCTGGAGGAGCAGTTCTTC.

The gene calls are TRBV5-1 and TRBJ2-3; TRBD2 agrees at 13 bases. V lost 4 bases, J lost 5 bases, and 4 bases stayed unmatched. The CDR3 has 15 residues. The germline gives CDR1 SGHRS, CDR2 YFSETQ. CDR3 DNA: TGCGCCAGCAGCACTAGCGGGGGGGCCGGAGATACGCAGTATTTT. Translating gives CASSTSGGAGDTQYF.

The J gene is TRBJ2-5, the V gene TRBV6-6, with D possibly matching TRBD1 (5 bases). V lost 2 bases and J 7 bases, leaving 5 bases between the germline ends. From germline, CDR1 is MNHNY and CDR2 SVGAGI (reference sequence). The CDR3 is 11 amino acids. The CDR3 here is CASSYQGTQYF. The CDR3 DNA follows: TGTGCCAGCAGTTACCAGGGGACCCAGTACTTC.

V and J are TRBV2 and TRBJ2-1; D is perhaps TRBD1 (5 bases). Trimming took 6 bases from V and 10 from J, leaving 16 bases between them. Germline CDR1 is SNHLY and CDR2 is FYNNEI. The CDR3 is 13 amino acids. CDR3 in amino acids: CASRWGGPEEQFF. The DNA for the CDR3 is TGTGCCAGCAGATGGGGCGGTCCGGAGGAGCAGTTCTTC.